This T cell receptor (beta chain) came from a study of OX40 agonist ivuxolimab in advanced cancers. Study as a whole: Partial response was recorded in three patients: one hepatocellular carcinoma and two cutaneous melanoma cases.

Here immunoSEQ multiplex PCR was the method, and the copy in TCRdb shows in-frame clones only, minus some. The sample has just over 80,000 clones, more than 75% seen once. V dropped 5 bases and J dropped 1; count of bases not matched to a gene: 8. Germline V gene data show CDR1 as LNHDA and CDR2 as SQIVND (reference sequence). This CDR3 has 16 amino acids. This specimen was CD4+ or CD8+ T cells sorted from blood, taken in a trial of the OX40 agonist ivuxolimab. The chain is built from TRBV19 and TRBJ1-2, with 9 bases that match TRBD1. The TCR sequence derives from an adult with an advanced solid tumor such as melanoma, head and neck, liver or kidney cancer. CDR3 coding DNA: TGTGCCAGTAGTCGCGAAACAGGGGGCCTTAACTATGGCTACACCTTC. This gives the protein CASSRETGGLNYGYTF.